This T cell receptor beta chain was captured by sequencing in a study of Graves' ophthalmopathy and Graves' hyperthyroidism. Study context: Peripheral blood sampling occurred at initial diagnosis, before any treatment.

CDR3 regions of TCR beta were amplified from RNA transcripts. HTBI primers were used in a first-round RT-PCR, which preceded a second-round multiplex PCR. TCRdb processed the multiplex PCR reads anew with MiXCR; each CDR3 protein has one entry. Found here are 650,000 to 900,000 distinct CDR3 sequences, 40% of them singletons; the top ten hold around 40%. From germline, CDR1 is MGHDK and CDR2 SYGVNS. The CDR3 has 12 residues. Trimming shortened V by 3 bases and J by 3 bases, and 2 bases separated the two germline ends. This clonotype originated in an adult man with Graves' ophthalmopathy. The source material was peripheral blood. The V gene is TRBV25-1, the J gene TRBJ1-4, with no clear D. CDR3 nucleotides: TGTGCCAGCAGTGAGGCTAATGAAAAACTGTTTTTT. Translation gives CASSEANEKLFF.